This T cell receptor (beta chain) was identified in a study of PD-L1 blockade in urothelial cancer. Looking at the study overall: About nine tenths of the roughly 30 patients comprised males who had bladder-origin urothelial cancer. Analyzed time points were 3 weeks (second dose) and 6 weeks after therapy began. Median T cell yield from blood was fewer than 150,000.

The CDR3 is made up of 16 amino acids. Trimming removed 5 bases at V and 2 bases at J, with 17 bases between. CDR1 is MGHDK, CDR2 SYGVNS, per germline. Study conclusions and caveats: Below-median pretreatment blood TCR clonality was associated with improved progression-free and overall survival.

Sequencing used immunoSEQ multiplex PCR; TCRdb keeps in-frame clones, though not all of them. The repertoire has about 100,000 clones, about 90% of them found once; the top ten carry about 0.92%. A remark on this clone: The antigen remains unidentified.

The specimen was PBMCs, collected around atezolizumab (anti-PD-L1) treatment. The receptor was isolated from a woman older than 75 with urothelial cancer. This chain links TRBV25-1 with TRBJ2-3, with D perhaps matching TRBD2 (6 bases). This CDR3 reads CASSPRRGTSTDTQYF. In DNA form, the CDR3 reads TGTGCCAGCAGTCCCCGACGGGGGACCTCCACAGATACGCAGTATTTT.